This T cell receptor (beta chain) was obtained from a study of response to subunit inactivated influenza vaccine (dated by TCRdb to the late 2010s). The study in broad terms: Deep quantitative T cell receptor repertoire profiling was used in the study to track responses to a trivalent subunit inactivated influenza vaccine. What the research found in general, with its limitations: According to the authors, only a limited number of new T cells may be recruited by each seasonal influenza vaccination.

This clonotype was seen a few times. Its antigen specificity is not known. No per-base quality is available; no much larger clone lies one base away. Including the terminal cysteine and phenylalanine, the CDR3 comprises 12 residues. Solely the CDR3 DNA is kept, with 36 bases framed from the first base. V and J are truncated by 6 bases and 4 bases respectively, leaving an intervening sequence of 9 bases. CDR1 and CDR2, per the germline V gene (reference sequence), are SEHNR and FQNEAQ. Preparation of the library involved RT-PCR. Data came from an Illumina HiSeq 2500. TCRdb redid the processing of the public reads, applying fastp at Q25 and MiXCR, and retained in-frame beta chains. Rows with a matching CDR3 protein are joined into one entry that keeps the most common DNA and genes. Within this sample are approximately 520,000 distinct CDR3 sequences, with about 25% of them counted one time only. Approximately 2% of the sample rests with the top ten.

This sequence originates from a man over 45 who received an inactivated influenza vaccine. Donor details come from another sample of the same person, matched by shared clones. The sequenced sample was CD4+ T cells sorted from PBMCs, obtained roughly 5 days after vaccination. The chain links TRBV7-9 with TRBJ2-5; matching of 6 bases hints at TRBD1 as the D gene. The nucleotide sequence is given as TGTGCCAGCAGTCCAGGGGCAGAGACCCAGTACTTC. This translates into CASSPGAETQYF.